This TCR beta chain was retrieved from a study of cytomegalovirus exposure and HLA in healthy donors. Worth noting for this clone: Its antigen is not known.

The PCR was carried out with 60 Vbeta primers and 13 Jbeta primers. The protocol was immunoSEQ multiplex PCR, while the TCRdb copy is restricted to in-frame clones and leaves out a portion. The sample consists of hundreds of thousands of clones, approximately 90% of them appearing once. The V gene's germline CDR1 is SNHLY and CDR2 FYNNEI. The length of the CDR3 is 13 residues. Trimming cost V 6 bases and J 1 base, with 9 bases left between them. Study-wide results and limits: There were several of the most significant clusters that appeared linked to common viral pathogens in a later analysis.

This chain links TRBV2 with TRBJ1-2; no clear D. The sample was PBMCs. This TCR was recovered from a woman aged 18-30 years in good health and CMV-seronegative. The CDR3 DNA reads TGTGCCAGCAGCTCCGGGAATAACTATGGCTACACCTTC. Translated: CASSSGNNYGYTF.